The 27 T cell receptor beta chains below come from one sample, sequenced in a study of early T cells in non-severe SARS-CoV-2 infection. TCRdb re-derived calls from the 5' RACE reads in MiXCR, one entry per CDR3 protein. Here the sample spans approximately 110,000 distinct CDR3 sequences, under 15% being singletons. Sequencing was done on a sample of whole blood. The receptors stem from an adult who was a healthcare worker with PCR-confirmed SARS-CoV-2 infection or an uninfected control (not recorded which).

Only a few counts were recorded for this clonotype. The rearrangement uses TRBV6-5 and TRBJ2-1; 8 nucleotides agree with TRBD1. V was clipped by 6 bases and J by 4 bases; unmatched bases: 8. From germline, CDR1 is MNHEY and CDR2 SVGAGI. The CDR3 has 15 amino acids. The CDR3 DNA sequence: TGTGCCAGCAGGGCCGGACAGGGCACGTACAATGAGCAGTTCTTC. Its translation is CASRAGQGTYNEQFF.

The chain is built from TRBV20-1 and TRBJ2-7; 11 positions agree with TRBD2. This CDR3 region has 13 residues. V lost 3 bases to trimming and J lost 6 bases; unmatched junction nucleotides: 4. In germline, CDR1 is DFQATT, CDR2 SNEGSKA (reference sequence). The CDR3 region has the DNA TGCAGTGCTAGGGGACTAGCGGAGGGCGAGCAGTACTTC. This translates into CSARGLAEGEQYF.

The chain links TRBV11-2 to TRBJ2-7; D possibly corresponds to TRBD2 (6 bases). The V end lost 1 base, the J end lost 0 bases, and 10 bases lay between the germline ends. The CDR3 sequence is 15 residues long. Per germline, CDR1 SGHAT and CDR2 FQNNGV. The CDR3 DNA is TGTGCCAGCAGCTTAGGCGGGGCTGTCTCCTACGAGCAGTACTTC. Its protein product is CASSLGGAVSYEQYF.

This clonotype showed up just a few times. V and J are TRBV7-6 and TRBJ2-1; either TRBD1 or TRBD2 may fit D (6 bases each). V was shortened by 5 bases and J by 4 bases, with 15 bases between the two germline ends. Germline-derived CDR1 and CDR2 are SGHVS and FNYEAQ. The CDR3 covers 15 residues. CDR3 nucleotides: TGTGCCAGCAGCCTTACCGGGGGCCTATACAATGAGCAGTTCTTC. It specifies CASSLTGGLYNEQFF.

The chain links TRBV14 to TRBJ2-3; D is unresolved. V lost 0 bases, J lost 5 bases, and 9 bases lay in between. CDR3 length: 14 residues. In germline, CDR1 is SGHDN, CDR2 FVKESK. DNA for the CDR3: TGTGCCAGCAGCCAAGAAACATCAGGAGATACGCAGTATTTT. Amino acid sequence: CASSQETSGDTQYF.

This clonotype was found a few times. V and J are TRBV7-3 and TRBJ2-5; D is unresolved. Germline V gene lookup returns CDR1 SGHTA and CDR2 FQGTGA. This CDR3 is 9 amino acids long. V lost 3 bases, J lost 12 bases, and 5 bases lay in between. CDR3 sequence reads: CASSFHKYF. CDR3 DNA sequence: TGTGCCAGCAGCTTCCACAAGTACTTC.

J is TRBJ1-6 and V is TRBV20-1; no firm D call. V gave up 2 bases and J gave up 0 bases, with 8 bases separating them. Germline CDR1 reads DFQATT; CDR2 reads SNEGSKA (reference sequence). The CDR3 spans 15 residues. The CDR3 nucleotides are TGCAGTGCTAGACTCTCGGGCTCCTATAATTCACCCCTCCACTTT. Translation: CSARLSGSYNSPLHF.

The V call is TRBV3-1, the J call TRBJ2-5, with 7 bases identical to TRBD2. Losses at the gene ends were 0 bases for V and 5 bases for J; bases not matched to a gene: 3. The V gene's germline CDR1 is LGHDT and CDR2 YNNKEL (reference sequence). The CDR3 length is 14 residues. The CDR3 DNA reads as TGTGCCAGCAGCCAAGAGGCGGGGGTCGAGACCCAGTACTTC. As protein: CASSQEAGVETQYF.

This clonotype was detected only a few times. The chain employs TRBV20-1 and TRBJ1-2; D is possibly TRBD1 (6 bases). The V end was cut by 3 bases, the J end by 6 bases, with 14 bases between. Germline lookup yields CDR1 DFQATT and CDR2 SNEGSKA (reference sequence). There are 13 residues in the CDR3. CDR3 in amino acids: CSASYRDLDGYTF. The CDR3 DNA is TGCAGTGCTAGTTACAGGGATTTGGATGGCTACACCTTC.

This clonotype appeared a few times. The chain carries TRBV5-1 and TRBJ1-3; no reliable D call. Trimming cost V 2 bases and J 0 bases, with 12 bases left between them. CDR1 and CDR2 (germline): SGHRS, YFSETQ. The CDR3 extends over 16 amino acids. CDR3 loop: CASSLPLKGSGNTIYF. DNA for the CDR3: TGCGCCAGCAGCTTACCACTCAAGGGCTCTGGAAACACCATATATTTT.

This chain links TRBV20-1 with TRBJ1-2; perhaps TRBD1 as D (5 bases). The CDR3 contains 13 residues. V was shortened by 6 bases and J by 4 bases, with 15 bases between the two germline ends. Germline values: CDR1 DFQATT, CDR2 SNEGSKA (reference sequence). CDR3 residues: CSASTGTAYGYTF. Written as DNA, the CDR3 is TGCAGTGCATCGACCGGGACGGCCTATGGCTACACCTTC.

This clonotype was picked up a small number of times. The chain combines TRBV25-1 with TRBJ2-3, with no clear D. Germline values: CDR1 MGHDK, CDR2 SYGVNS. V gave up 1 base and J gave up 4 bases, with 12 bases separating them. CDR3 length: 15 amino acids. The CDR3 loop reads CASSESGYYADTQYF. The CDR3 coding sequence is TGTGCCAGCAGTGAATCTGGGTACTATGCAGATACGCAGTATTTT.

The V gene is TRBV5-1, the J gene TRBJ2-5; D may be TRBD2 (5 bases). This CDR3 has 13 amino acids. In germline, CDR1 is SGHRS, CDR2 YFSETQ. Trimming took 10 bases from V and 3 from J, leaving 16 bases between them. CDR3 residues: CASGPVGEETQYF. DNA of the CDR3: TGCGCCTCAGGCCCGGTCGGGGAAGAGACCCAGTACTTC.

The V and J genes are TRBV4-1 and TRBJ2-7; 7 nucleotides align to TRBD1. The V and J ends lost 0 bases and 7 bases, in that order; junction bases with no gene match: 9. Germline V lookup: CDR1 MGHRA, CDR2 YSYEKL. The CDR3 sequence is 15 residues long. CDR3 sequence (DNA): TGCGCCAGCAGCCAAGATGTTGACAGGGCAAGGGAGCAGTACTTC. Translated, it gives CASSQDVDRAREQYF.

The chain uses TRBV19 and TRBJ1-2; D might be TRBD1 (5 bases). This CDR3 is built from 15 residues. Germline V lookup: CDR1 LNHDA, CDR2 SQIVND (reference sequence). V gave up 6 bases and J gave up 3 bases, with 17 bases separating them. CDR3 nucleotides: TGTGCCAGTAGCTCACTGCAGGGAGGGCACTATGGCTACACCTTC. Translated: CASSSLQGGHYGYTF.

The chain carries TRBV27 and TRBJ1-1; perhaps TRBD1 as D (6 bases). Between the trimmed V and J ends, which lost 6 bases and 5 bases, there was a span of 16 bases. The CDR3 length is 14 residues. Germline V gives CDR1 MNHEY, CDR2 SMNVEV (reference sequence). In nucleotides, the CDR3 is TGTGCCAGCAGGCCAGGGGTCGGCAGGACTGAAGCTTTCTTT. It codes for CASRPGVGRTEAFF.

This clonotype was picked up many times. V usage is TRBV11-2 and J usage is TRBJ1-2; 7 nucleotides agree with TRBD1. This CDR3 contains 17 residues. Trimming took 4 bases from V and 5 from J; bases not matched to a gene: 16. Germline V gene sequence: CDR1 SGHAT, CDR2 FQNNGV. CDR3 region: CASSSEIRDRSFYGYTF. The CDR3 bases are TGTGCCAGCAGCTCCGAAATCCGGGACAGATCTTTTTATGGCTACACCTTC. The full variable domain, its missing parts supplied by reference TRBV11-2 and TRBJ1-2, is EAGVAQSPRYKIIEKRQSVAFWCNPISGHATLYWYQQILGQGPKLLIQFQNNGVVDDSQLPKDRFSAERLKGVDSTLKIQPAKLEDSAVYLCASSSEIRDRSFYGYTFGSGTRLTVV.

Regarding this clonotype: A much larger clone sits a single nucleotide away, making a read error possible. CDR3 coding DNA: TGTGCCTGGAGCCGACAGGGAGGTGAAAAACCGTTTTTT. Amino acid sequence: CAWSRQGGEKPFF. V and J are TRBV30 and TRBJ1-4; 7 nucleotides line up with TRBD1. Germline CDR1 GTSNPN, CDR2 SVGIG (reference sequence). The CDR3 totals 13 residues.

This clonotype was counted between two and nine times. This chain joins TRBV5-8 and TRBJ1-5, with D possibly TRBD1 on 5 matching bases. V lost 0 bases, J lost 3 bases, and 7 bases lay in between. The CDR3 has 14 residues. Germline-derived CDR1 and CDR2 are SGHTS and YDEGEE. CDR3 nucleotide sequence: TGTGCCAGCAGCTTGGAGGGACTCAATCAGCCCCAGCATTTT. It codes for CASSLEGLNQPQHF.

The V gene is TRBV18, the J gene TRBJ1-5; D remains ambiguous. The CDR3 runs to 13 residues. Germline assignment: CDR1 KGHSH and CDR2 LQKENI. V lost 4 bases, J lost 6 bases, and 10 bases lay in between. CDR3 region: CASSLDGFQPQHF. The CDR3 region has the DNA TGTGCCAGCTCACTCGACGGGTTTCAGCCCCAGCATTTT.

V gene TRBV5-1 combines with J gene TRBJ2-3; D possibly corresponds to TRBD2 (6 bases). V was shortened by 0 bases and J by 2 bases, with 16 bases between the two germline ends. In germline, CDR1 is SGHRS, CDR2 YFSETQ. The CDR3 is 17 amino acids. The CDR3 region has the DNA TGCGCCAGCAGCTTGGAAGGCGGATGGGACTCCACAGATACGCAGTATTTT. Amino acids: CASSLEGGWDSTDTQYF.

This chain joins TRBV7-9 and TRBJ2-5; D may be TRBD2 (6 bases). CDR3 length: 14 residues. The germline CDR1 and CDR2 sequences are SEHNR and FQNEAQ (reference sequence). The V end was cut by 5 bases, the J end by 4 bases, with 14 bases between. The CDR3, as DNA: TGTGCCAGCAGCCATTCGACTAGGAGAGAGACCCAGTACTTC. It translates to CASSHSTRRETQYF. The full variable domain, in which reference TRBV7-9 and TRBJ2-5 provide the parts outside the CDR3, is DTGVSQNPRHKITKRGQNVTFRCDPISEHNRLYWYRQTLGQGPEFLTYFQNEAQLEKSRLLSDRFSAERPKGSFSTLEIQRTEQGDSAMYLCASSHSTRRETQYFGPGTRLLVL.

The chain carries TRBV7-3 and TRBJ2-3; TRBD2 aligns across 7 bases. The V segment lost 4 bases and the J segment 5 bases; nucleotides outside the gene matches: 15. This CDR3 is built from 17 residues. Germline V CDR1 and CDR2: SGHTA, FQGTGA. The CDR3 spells CASSSHIGASGVDTQYF. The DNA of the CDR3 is TGTGCCAGCAGCTCACACATAGGGGCTAGCGGTGTAGATACGCAGTATTTT.

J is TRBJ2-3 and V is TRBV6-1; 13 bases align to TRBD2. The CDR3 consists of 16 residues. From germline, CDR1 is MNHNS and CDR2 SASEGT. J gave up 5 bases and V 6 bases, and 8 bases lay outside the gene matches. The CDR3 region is CASRTLAGGPGDTQYF. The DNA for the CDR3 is TGTGCCAGCAGGACACTAGCGGGGGGGCCGGGAGATACGCAGTATTTT.

The CDR3 bases are TGTGCCAGCAGTGATCCTAGCGGGGGGGCGGAGGAGCAGTTCTTC. Residues: CASSDPSGGAEEQFF. The chain employs TRBV6-1 and TRBJ2-1; 12 nucleotides match TRBD2. With V trimmed by 3 bases and J by 10 bases, 7 bases remained unmatched. CDR1 and CDR2 from the germline V gene are MNHNS and SASEGT. The CDR3 is 15 amino acids.

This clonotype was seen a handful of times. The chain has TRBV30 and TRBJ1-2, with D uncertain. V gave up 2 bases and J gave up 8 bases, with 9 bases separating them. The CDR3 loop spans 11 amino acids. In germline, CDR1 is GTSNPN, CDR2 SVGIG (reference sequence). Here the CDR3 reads CAWSLEGGYTF. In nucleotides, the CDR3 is TGTGCCTGGAGTCTCGAGGGAGGCTACACCTTC.

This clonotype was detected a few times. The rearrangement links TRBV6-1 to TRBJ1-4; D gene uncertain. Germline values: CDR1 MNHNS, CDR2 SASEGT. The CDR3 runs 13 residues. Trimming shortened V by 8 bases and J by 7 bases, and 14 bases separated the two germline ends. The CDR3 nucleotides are TGTGCCAGCCGACTTAATCTCCGTGAAAAACTGTTTTTT. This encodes CASRLNLREKLFF.